This T cell receptor (beta chain) was sequenced in a study of blood T cell repertoires in COVID-19. Measured with immunoSEQ multiplex PCR; TCRdb has only the in-frame clones, and not every one. The sample records about 23,000 clones, 72% being singletons. Germline trimming cut 8 bases from V and 5 bases from J; bases unmatched to any gene: 12. Germline loops: CDR1 SNHLY, CDR2 FYNNEI. CDR3 length: 16 residues. This clonotype was sampled from a woman aged 80 or over with acute or convalescent COVID-19. This rearrangement joins TRBV2 to TRBJ2-5; TRBD2 aligns across 12 bases. Source material: peripheral blood. The CDR3, as DNA: TGTGCCAGCTGGACTAGCGGGATTTCGGGTCGGGAGACCCAGTACTTC. The encoded protein is CASWTSGISGRETQYF.